These 11 T cell receptor beta chains were sequenced from one sample in a study of yellow fever vaccine responses in identical twins (dated by TCRdb to between 2018 and 2020). Library creation used RT-PCR. Sequencing used an Illumina HiSeq 2500. Through fastp at Q25 and MiXCR, TCRdb rebuilt clones from the public reads, retaining in-frame beta chains. Rows with one shared CDR3 protein collapse into an entry with the most common genes and DNA. The sample table lists about 2,300 distinct CDR3 sequences, roughly 82% of them with a count of one. The ten largest clones take up roughly 5.5% of the sample. This specimen consisted of T cells from blood (PBMCs), unsorted or a sorted subset (not recorded which), obtained before or after yellow fever vaccination (not recorded which). These receptors came from a young woman who received the yellow fever vaccine. Donor details come from another sample of the same person, matched by shared clones.

The chain joins TRBV4-3 to TRBJ2-1; tentative D call: TRBD2 (6 bases). The CDR3 contains 14 residues. Trimming left V 1 base short and J 4 bases short, with 8 bases between. CDR1 LGHNA and CDR2 YSLEER come from the germline V gene. CDR3 sequence (DNA): TGCGCCAGCAGCCAAGTAGGGACTTACAATGAGCAGTTCTTC. Protein: CASSQVGTYNEQFF.

V and J are TRBV29-1 and TRBJ2-6, with D maybe TRBD1 (6 bases). There are 14 residues in the CDR3. Deletions cut 6 bases from V and 1 base from J, with 10 bases between. CDR1 is SQVTM, CDR2 ANQGSEA, per germline. For the CDR3, the DNA is TGCAGCGTCCTACAGGGATCTGGGGCCAACGTCCTGACTTTC. Translated, it gives CSVLQGSGANVLTF.

This chain links TRBV29-1 with TRBJ1-1; the D gene is possibly TRBD1 (5 bases). V was shortened by 4 bases and J by 8 bases, with 11 bases between the two germline ends. The CDR3 loop spans 11 amino acids. Germline V gene sequence: CDR1 SQVTM, CDR2 ANQGSEA. CDR3 in DNA: TGCAGCGTTGTGGGGGGGACCGAAGCTTTCTTT. This gives the protein CSVVGGTEAFF.

The rearrangement uses TRBV19 and TRBJ2-6; 7 positions agree with TRBD2. Germline V gene data show CDR1 as LNHDA and CDR2 as SQIVND (reference sequence). The V and J ends lost 3 bases and 5 bases, in that order; junction bases with no gene match: 7. There are 16 residues in the CDR3. CDR3 sequence: CASSIQGGSRANVLTF. As DNA, the CDR3 is TGTGCCAGTAGTATTCAGGGAGGGTCTAGGGCCAACGTCCTGACTTTC.

The chain employs TRBV4-3 and TRBJ2-7, with 9 positions matching TRBD1. V trimming: 8 bases; J trimming: 4 bases; junction bases outside the gene matches: 3. CDR1 and CDR2 from the germline V gene are LGHNA and YSLEER. This CDR3 comprises 12 residues. The CDR3 protein is CASGDRDYEQYF. In nucleotides, the CDR3 is TGCGCCAGCGGGGACAGGGATTACGAGCAGTACTTC.

J is TRBJ1-1 and V is TRBV29-1, with D perhaps matching TRBD1 (5 bases). Germline V gives CDR1 SQVTM, CDR2 ANQGSEA. V was shortened by 6 bases and J by 10 bases, with 27 bases between the two germline ends. This CDR3 is 15 amino acids long. Written as DNA, the CDR3 is TGCAGCGTATTTACCGGGACTTATGGGGGAGGTGGAGCTTTCTTT. Translating gives CSVFTGTYGGGGAFF.

The chain recombines TRBV5-1 with TRBJ2-1; possibly TRBD1 for D (7 bases). V was cut by 0 bases and J by 7 bases, with 11 bases left in between. Germline V gene lookup returns CDR1 SGHRS and CDR2 YFSETQ. The CDR3 totals 14 residues. The CDR3 nucleotides are TGCGCCAGCAGCTTGGAGGGGGCGGGGAATGAGCAGTTCTTC. Its translation is CASSLEGAGNEQFF.

This chain connects TRBV15 to TRBJ2-7, with 11 bases identical to TRBD2. In germline, CDR1 is LNHNV, CDR2 YYDKDF (reference sequence). The CDR3 contains 15 residues. Unmatched junction bases numbered 3, after V lost 0 bases and J lost 5 bases. CDR3 nucleotides: TGTGCCACCAGCAGAGATACTAGCGGGGGCGACGAGCAGTACTTC. Amino acids: CATSRDTSGGDEQYF.

This chain joins TRBV29-1 and TRBJ2-7; unclear D gene. Trimming took 4 bases from V and 2 from J, leaving 9 bases between them. The CDR3 totals 12 residues. Germline V gene sequence: CDR1 SQVTM, CDR2 ANQGSEA. The CDR3 loop is CSVGVSPYEQYF. CDR3 DNA: TGCAGCGTTGGTGTCAGTCCCTACGAGCAGTACTTC.

This clonotype was recorded once. The chain couples TRBV4-1 to TRBJ2-7; the match to TRBD2 covers 15 bases. Germline trimming cut 4 bases from V and 4 bases from J; bases unmatched to any gene: 2. The CDR3 is 15 residues long. CDR1 MGHRA and CDR2 YSYEKL come from the germline V gene. CDR3 protein: CASSPGLAGGYEQYF. The CDR3 DNA sequence: TGCGCCAGCAGCCCGGGACTAGCGGGGGGTTACGAGCAGTACTTC.

The genes are TRBV12-3 or TRBV12-4 and TRBJ2-1; 7 bases are a match to TRBD2. The CDR3 covers 14 residues. The V segment lost 1 base and the J segment 5 bases; nucleotides outside the gene matches: 2. The CDR3 loop is CASSLGGGDNEQFF. The CDR3 DNA reads TGTGCCAGCAGTTTAGGCGGGGGTGACAATGAGCAGTTCTTC.